The T cell receptor beta chain described here comes from a study of blood T cell repertoires in COVID-19. Overall study: Some COVID-19 samples were acute and others convalescent; all came from the United States, Italy and Spain. Sources were T cells, B-cell-depleted T cells, or PBMCs; the material itself was cDNA or gDNA.

This clone was detected once. Generated by immunoSEQ multiplex PCR, the TCRdb table keeps only in-frame clones and is missing some. The table records 100,000 to 150,000 clones, around 86% of them present only once. This CDR3 is built from 15 residues. The trim removed 1 base at V and 0 bases at J, leaving 1 base unmatched. The germline gives CDR1 LNHDA, CDR2 SQIVND (reference sequence). This sequence joins TRBV19 and TRBJ2-3, with 7 bases aligning to TRBD1. This sequence was found in a man older than 75 with active or convalescent COVID-19. What was sequenced was peripheral blood. The CDR3 region has the DNA TGTGCCAGTAGTATAGGACAGGGAAGCACAGATACGCAGTATTTT. Translating it yields CASSIGQGSTDTQYF.